One TCR beta chain is described in this entry. Its antigen is unknown. The sample belongs to a study of T cells in localized non-small cell lung cancer. Study results and limitations: Longer survival (overall) was linked to higher T cell density in blood. The appearance of a median around 57 of the top 100 tumor clones was seen in adjacent lung. Uninvolved adjacent lung had higher T cell clonality than tumor and all other tissues.

The germline CDR1 and CDR2 sequences are SGHRS and YFSETQ. The V gene lost 2 bases and the J gene lost 2 bases, with 10 bases spanning the gap. The CDR3 extends over 15 amino acids. Clones were read by immunoSEQ multiplex PCR, and TCRdb kept only the in-frame ones, dropping some. This repertoire shows about 70,000 clones, approximately 87% found once; its top ten account for roughly a fifth. The TCR originated in a male donor aged 60 or over with stage III squamous cell lung carcinoma. This chain links TRBV5-1 with TRBJ2-2; D is perhaps TRBD2 (6 bases). The source material was peripheral blood, sampled before any cancer treatment. As DNA, the CDR3 is TGCGCCAGCAGCTTCCCGGGACTCAACACCGGGGAGCTGTTTTTT. Amino acids: CASSFPGLNTGELFF.